This T cell receptor beta chain was captured in a study of shared clonotypes between healthy human individuals. Trimming took off 8 bases at V and 4 bases at J, with 11 bases between the two ends. The CDR3 consists of 12 residues. The germline V gene encodes CDR1 SGHVS and CDR2 FQNEAQ. Study conclusions and caveats: Larger estimated richness was generally recorded for naive subsets relative to memory subsets. Relative to clonotypes present in all four donors, those not shared had lower generation probabilities.

This clone was observed a single time. Its antigen remains unidentified. Replicate PCRs for sorted subsets used 200 ng DNA; this equaled 25,000 to 30,000 T cell genomes. How the authors handled the data: Filtering differed, since immunoSEQ gave only junction sequences and no quality scores. Libraries were prepared by immunoSEQ multiplex PCR; TCRdb keeps only in-frame clonotypes and omits some of them. From that table come the V and J calls and clone size; the DNA was used to work out D and trimming. Of about 2.5 million clones in the sample, about nine tenths were seen once. This clonotype originated in a man between 18 and 35 years old in good health. Some clones in this sample may be carry-over from other donors' samples. The chain uses TRBV7-8 and TRBJ1-1; D possibly corresponds to TRBD1 (5 bases). Sequencing was done on a sample of naive CD4+ T cells from PBMCs. Subset denoted: CD45RA+ positively selected. The CDR3 bases are TGTGCCAGCGTGGAGGGGACCACTGAAGCTTTCTTT. Translation gives CASVEGTTEAFF.